This TCR beta chain was captured in a study of beta chain features in type 1 diabetes. This clone has more than one count but fewer than ten. Its antigen is still unknown. The germline gene is not matched at one end of the junction; a read error may be the cause. Study-wide points: VDJ junctions sequenced from type 1 diabetes patients showed fewer insertions and more deletions. Compared with healthy donors, patients appeared to share more similar naive, central memory and regulatory TCRB repertoires. Small HLA sub-analyses could not settle whether HLA shapes TCRB rearrangement. In every one of the four CD4+ subsets, TCRB CDR3s were moderately but significantly shorter in Type 1 diabetes patients.

This CDR3 is built from 11 residues. The germline gives CDR1 SNHLY, CDR2 FYNNEI. Sorting that relied on CD45RO/CCR7/CD25/CD127/CD95/CD27 yielded CD4+ naive, central memory, regulatory and stem cell-like memory cells. Reverse transcribing all isolated RNA meant expressed TCRB transcripts were sequenced. Generated by immunoSEQ multiplex PCR, the TCRdb table keeps only in-frame clones and is missing some. This sample carries a few hundred thousand clones, around 21% of them seen once, and the ten largest clones take 0.028%. The sequence was obtained from a woman between 35 and 50 years old with type 1 diabetes. The source material was naive CD4+ T cells from blood. This chain uses TRBV2 with TRBJ1-1; 7 bases are shared with TRBD1. The CDR3 loop is CASSERDREDF. The CDR3 coding sequence is TGTGCCAGCAGTGAAAGGGACAGAGAAGACTTT.